Here is one TCR beta chain with its context. The target antigen is unknown. The data stem from a study of human T cells and chemical hapten exposure. Background on the study: Predominantly women, the patients had alopecia areata, totalis or universalis. Small discrepancies in pooled library volume mainly accounted for the varying TCR yields per sample. The study, taken as a whole, reports: PT1 expanded TCR numbers rose with patch test score.

Time point described: patch test 1, 2 weeks after DPC sensitization. The treatment is: therapeutic diphenylcyclopropenone sensitization with weekly scalp DPC. Extraction of total RNA was performed on unfractionated whole blood. TCRdb processed the RACE reads anew with MiXCR; each CDR3 protein has one entry. Here the sample spans roughly 160,000 distinct CDR3 sequences, about 14% being singletons. The CDR3 covers 14 residues. The germline V gene has CDR1 SGHDT and CDR2 YYEEEE. Trimming took off 3 bases at V and 0 bases at J, with 7 bases between the two ends. The sample here was whole blood, taken in connection with sensitization to the hapten diphenylcyclopropenone (DPC). This TCR derives from a woman aged 25 to 39 with alopecia areata. Some clones in this sample may be carry-over from other donors' samples. This rearrangement joins TRBV5-6 to TRBJ2-4; no clear D gene. CDR3 nucleotides: TGTGCCAGCAGCTCTATTTCAGCCAAAAACATTCAGTACTTC. This encodes CASSSISAKNIQYF. The entire variable domain, with the rest obtained from reference TRBV5-6 and TRBJ2-4, is as follows: DAGVTQSPTHLIKTRGQQVTLRCSPKSGHDTVSWYQQALGQGPQFIFQYYEEEERQRGNFPDRFSGHQFPNYSSELNVNALLLGDSALYLCASSSISAKNIQYFGAGTRLSVL.